The rows below give T cell receptor beta chains drawn from one sample of a study of early T cells in non-severe SARS-CoV-2 infection. Each CDR3 protein gets one entry after TCRdb re-called the 5' RACE reads with MiXCR. Here the sample spans tens of thousands of distinct CDR3 sequences, over 9% being singletons. The sample taken for sequencing was whole blood. All receptors derive from an adult who was a healthcare worker with PCR-confirmed SARS-CoV-2 infection or an uninfected control (not recorded which). Both conserved end residues are part of each CDR3. D genes are given only for firm matches. Clone size is not always given. Where it is, it says once, few, many or a class for expanded clones.

clone_size	v_call	d_call	j_call	cdr3_nt	cdr3_aa
many	TRBV5-1	TRBD1	TRBJ2-1	TGCGCCAGCAGCTGGGAGGGACAGGGTAACGATGAGCAGTTCTTC	CASSWEGQGNDEQFF
.	TRBV2	TRBD1	TRBJ1-6	TGTGCCAGGCGGGACAGGGGCCCCCTCCACTTT	CARRDRGPLHF
.	TRBV6-6	TRBD1	TRBJ2-1	TGTGCCAGCAGCCGGGACAGCAAATACAATGAGCAGTTCTTC	CASSRDSKYNEQFF
.	TRBV4-1	TRBD1	TRBJ1-2	TGCGCCAGCAGCCAGTGGGACAGGGGAGACTATGGCTACACCTTC	CASSQWDRGDYGYTF
.	TRBV7-3	.	TRBJ2-3	TGTGCCAGCAGCTTACTCGGCGGTAGCACAGATACGCAGTATTTT	CASSLLGGSTDTQYF
.	TRBV20-1	.	TRBJ2-7	TGCAGTGCTAAGGGACTCCCTGGCTACGAGCAGTACTTC	CSAKGLPGYEQYF
.	TRBV29-1	.	TRBJ1-2	TGCAGCGTTGAAGATCCTTCCCAATCGTCTCCTAACTATGGCTACACCTTC	CSVEDPSQSSPNYGYTF
.	TRBV5-4	TRBD1	TRBJ1-4	TGTGCCAGCAGCTTGGGGGACAGGGCGGAAAAACTGTTTTTT	CASSLGDRAEKLFF
.	TRBV5-1	.	TRBJ2-7	TGCGCCAGCAGCCCTACGGAAGCGGGCCTCACCTACGAGCAGTACTTC	CASSPTEAGLTYEQYF
many	TRBV24-1	.	TRBJ1-5	TGTGCCACCAGTGATTTGGACCAGGATCAGCCCCAGCATTTT	CATSDLDQDQPQHF
few	TRBV2	.	TRBJ2-7	TGTGCCAGCAGGGGCTACGAGCAGTACTTC	CASRGYEQYF
many	TRBV5-1	.	TRBJ2-7	TGCGCCAGCAGCTACAGCGGAGGAACCTACGAGCAGTACTTC	CASSYSGGTYEQYF
few	TRBV6-1	TRBD1	TRBJ2-5	TGTGCCAGCAGTGCTATCGGACAGGGGGAGACCCAGTACTTC	CASSAIGQGETQYF
.	TRBV7-2	TRBD2	TRBJ2-5	TGTGCCAGCAGCCGAGGGACTAGCGGGAGGGCCGAAGAGACCCAGTACTTC	CASSRGTSGRAEETQYF
few	TRBV12-3/TRBV12-4	.	TRBJ1-2	TGTGCCAGCAGTCCGGGGGTGGGGGCGAACGGCTACACCTTC	CASSPGVGANGYTF
few	TRBV6-2/TRBV6-3	.	TRBJ1-1	TGTGCCAGCAGTTCCAGGGGGAACACTGAAGCTTTCTTT	CASSSRGNTEAFF
.	TRBV12-3/TRBV12-4	.	TRBJ1-2	TGTGCCAGCAGTTTAGTAGGGGGTGACTATGGCTACACCTTC	CASSLVGGDYGYTF
few	TRBV15	.	TRBJ1-2	TGTGCCACCAGCAGAGATCCCGTGACGACCGCTGGCTACACCTTC	CATSRDPVTTAGYTF
.	TRBV18	TRBD1	TRBJ2-2	TGTGCCAGCTCACTAACCGGGACAGGGTCCACCGGGGAGCTGTTTTTT	CASSLTGTGSTGELFF
many	TRBV12-3/TRBV12-4	.	TRBJ1-5	TGTGCCAGCAGTCCCAGGAATCAGCCCCAGCATTTT	CASSPRNQPQHF
.	TRBV10-3	.	TRBJ1-5	TGTGCCATCAGTGTCACAGGGTCAATGCAGCCCCAGCATTTT	CAISVTGSMQPQHF
.	TRBV5-4	.	TRBJ2-3	TGTGCCAGCAGCTCGATAGCGCTCGCAGATACGCAGTATTTT	CASSSIALADTQYF
few	TRBV20-1	.	TRBJ2-5	TGCAGTGCCCCTGTGGGAGTGGTAGATCAAGAGACCCAGTACTTC	CSAPVGVVDQETQYF
many	TRBV6-2/TRBV6-3	.	TRBJ2-2	TGTGCCAGCAGTTTCGAACTGGGGACCGGGGAGCTGTTTTTT	CASSFELGTGELFF
.	TRBV7-3	TRBD1	TRBJ2-7	TGTGCCAGCAGCCTAAACAGGGGGTCCTACGAGCAGTACTTC	CASSLNRGSYEQYF
few	TRBV6-1	.	TRBJ2-7	TGTGCCAGCACCCCTAGCTCCTACGAGCAGTACTTC	CASTPSSYEQYF
.	TRBV5-8	.	TRBJ2-3	TGTGCCAGCAGCTTGGAGGGAACTAGCACAGATACGCAGTATTTT	CASSLEGTSTDTQYF
many	TRBV27	.	TRBJ2-3	TGTGCCAGCAGTCTACGGGACTTTCAAGATACGCAGTATTTT	CASSLRDFQDTQYF
few	TRBV12-3/TRBV12-4	.	TRBJ2-1	TGTGCCAGCAGTTTAGCGGGTATCTACAATGAGCAGTTCTTC	CASSLAGIYNEQFF
.	TRBV3-1	.	TRBJ1-1	TGTGCCAGCAGCCCGCGGGGGCCGGACACTGAAGCTTTCTTT	CASSPRGPDTEAFF
few	TRBV20-1	.	TRBJ1-5	TGCAGTGCGGGAGACAGCCTAAATCAGCCCCAGCATTTT	CSAGDSLNQPQHF
.	TRBV5-1	.	TRBJ2-3	TGCGCCAGCAGCTTGGCCCAGGGTACAGATACGCAGTATTTT	CASSLAQGTDTQYF
.	TRBV4-3	TRBD1	TRBJ2-7	TGCGCCAGCAGCCAACAACGGACAGGGAACTACGAGCAGTACTTC	CASSQQRTGNYEQYF
.	TRBV29-1	.	TRBJ2-1	TGCAGCGCCAAGACCCCTGCGGATGAGCAGTTCTTC	CSAKTPADEQFF
few	TRBV5-6	.	TRBJ1-6	TGTGCCAGCAGCGTATTACAGGGACGGGATTCACCCCTCCACTTT	CASSVLQGRDSPLHF
.	TRBV6-5	TRBD1	TRBJ2-7	TGTGCCAGCAGGAGAGACAGGGTTTCCTACGAGCAGTACTTC	CASRRDRVSYEQYF
few	TRBV7-3	.	TRBJ1-1	TGTGCCAGCAGCTCTGGACAGATTAGTGAAGCTTTCTTT	CASSSGQISEAFF
many	TRBV11-2	.	TRBJ2-7	TGTGCCAGCAGCTTAGATCGCGGCTCCTACGAGCAGTACTTC	CASSLDRGSYEQYF
.	TRBV6-5	.	TRBJ1-1	TGTGCCAGCAGTCGCGGGGTCAGTAACACTGAAGCTTTCTTT	CASSRGVSNTEAFF
few	TRBV6-5	TRBD2	TRBJ2-1	TGTGCCAGCAGTTACCTTAAGGGACTAGCGGGAGAGGATGAGCAGTTCTTC	CASSYLKGLAGEDEQFF
many	TRBV6-5	.	TRBJ2-7	TGTGCCAGCAGTTACGGGGGGAACAGGGACTACGACGAGCAGTACTTC	CASSYGGNRDYDEQYF
.	TRBV12-3/TRBV12-4	.	TRBJ2-5	TGTGCCAGCAGTTTAGGGGGGGCTGGGAAGACCCAGTACTTC	CASSLGGAGKTQYF
few	TRBV6-2/TRBV6-3	.	TRBJ1-5	TGTGCCAGCAGTTACGTCGTAGGGAATCAGCCCCAGCATTTT	CASSYVVGNQPQHF
few	TRBV20-1	TRBD1	TRBJ2-7	TGCAGTGCTAGGGGAGCCGGGACAGGGTCCTACGAGCAGTACTTC	CSARGAGTGSYEQYF
.	TRBV10-1	.	TRBJ2-5	TGCGCCCCCCCTGACCCACCCCAAAAGGGAGAGACCCAGTACTTC	CAPPDPPQKGETQYF
.	TRBV2	TRBD1	TRBJ2-1	TGTGCCGGCAGCGGACAGGGGTATGAGCAGTTCTTC	CAGSGQGYEQFF
.	TRBV2	TRBD1	TRBJ2-2	TGTGCCAGCAGTGAAGCCCCCGGGACAGTGGCCGGGGAGCTGTTTTTT	CASSEAPGTVAGELFF
.	TRBV4-3	TRBD2	TRBJ2-3	TGCGCCAGCAGCCGAGAACTAGCGGGAGGGGGGAGAGATACGCAGTATTTT	CASSRELAGGGRDTQYF
many	TRBV20-1	.	TRBJ1-3	TGCAGTGCTAGAGTGCAGGGTGGAAACACCATATATTTT	CSARVQGGNTIYF
once	TRBV7-2	TRBD2	TRBJ2-1	TGTGCCAGCAGCTTAGAAAGCGGGAGGGCGGGGGAGCAGTTCTTC	CASSLESGRAGEQFF
.	TRBV21-1	.	TRBJ1-3	TGTGCCAGCATCACCGGACCGAACACCATATATTTT	CASITGPNTIYF
.	TRBV7-8	TRBD2	TRBJ2-7	TGTGCCAGCAGCCACCGACTAGCGGGGGACCCCGAGCAGTACTTC	CASSHRLAGDPEQYF
many	TRBV6-6	.	TRBJ1-5	TGTGCCAGCAGTTCCCCCGGGACCGTCCTAGGGGGCAATCAGCCCCAGCATTTT	CASSSPGTVLGGNQPQHF
few	TRBV10-3	TRBD2	TRBJ2-3	TGTGCCATCAGTAAGGGACTAGCGGGAGCAGATACGCAGTATTTT	CAISKGLAGADTQYF
.	TRBV18	.	TRBJ1-5	TGTGCCAGCTCCACCGAAGGCAATCAGCCCCAGCATTTT	CASSTEGNQPQHF
.	TRBV11-3	TRBD1	TRBJ2-7	TGTGCCAGCAGCCCGGGACAGGGGGCCTTCCGCGAGCAGTACTTC	CASSPGQGAFREQYF
few	TRBV20-1	.	TRBJ2-1	TGCAGTGCTAGATCGACCCGGGCTTTCTCCTACAATGAGCAGTTCTTC	CSARSTRAFSYNEQFF